Listed below are T cell receptor beta chains from one sample, sequenced in a study of blood T cell repertoires in COVID-19. Produced via immunoSEQ multiplex PCR; TCRdb's table is partial and in-frame only. Among 250,000 to 300,000 clones listed, about 76% were seen once. The specimen sequenced was peripheral blood. The receptors here all came from a woman aged 60-70 years with active or convalescent COVID-19. Both conserved end residues are trimmed from each CDR3.

j_call: TRBJ1-1; v_call: TRBV7-9; cdr3_aa: ASSPGQENTEAF
j_call: TRBJ2-7; v_call: TRBV7-9; cdr3_aa: ASSFTGLSYEQY
j_call: TRBJ2-2; v_call: TRBV6-6; cdr3_aa: ASSPGKLGTGELF
j_call: TRBJ1-1; v_call: TRBV7-8; cdr3_aa: ASSLRRDGTEAF
j_call: TRBJ1-6; v_call: TRBV21-1; cdr3_aa: ASRSSCRGHNSPLH
j_call: TRBJ1-1; v_call: TRBV27; cdr3_aa: ASSFPGNTEAF
j_call: TRBJ2-2; v_call: TRBV18; cdr3_aa: ASSPQQQGYGGELF
j_call: TRBJ1-5; v_call: TRBV15; cdr3_aa: ATSPIGTNNQPQH
j_call: TRBJ2-3; v_call: TRBV19; cdr3_aa: ASRAVDRTDTQY
j_call: TRBJ2-3; v_call: TRBV10-3; cdr3_aa: AISGRGLSTDTQY
j_call: TRBJ1-1; v_call: TRBV7-6; cdr3_aa: ASSSRTNTEAF
j_call: TRBJ2-3; v_call: TRBV30; cdr3_aa: ALGHLGPTDTQY
j_call: TRBJ2-3; v_call: TRBV18; cdr3_aa: ASSPSTGSDTQY
j_call: TRBJ1-4; v_call: TRBV2; cdr3_aa: ASTGRVTTNEKLF
j_call: TRBJ2-2; v_call: TRBV2; cdr3_aa: ASMGLAGGPGTGELF
j_call: TRBJ1-4; v_call: TRBV11-2; cdr3_aa: ASSLGRDSGKLF
j_call: TRBJ1-6; v_call: TRBV7-2; cdr3_aa: ASSSSGQGHSPLH
j_call: TRBJ1-2; v_call: TRBV7-3; cdr3_aa: ASTLGGGQGVNYGYT
j_call: TRBJ2-7; v_call: TRBV6-4; cdr3_aa: ASRRDRGPYEQY
j_call: TRBJ1-4; v_call: TRBV25-1; cdr3_aa: ASSELGRRGEKLF
j_call: TRBJ2-2; v_call: TRBV12-5; cdr3_aa: ASGLTRGGGTGELF
j_call: TRBJ1-2; v_call: TRBV7-2; cdr3_aa: ASSLGGQDGYT
j_call: TRBJ1-4; v_call: TRBV9; cdr3_aa: ASSPEGGGTTNEKLF
j_call: TRBJ1-1; v_call: TRBV29-1; cdr3_aa: SVAGKTATEAF
j_call: TRBJ2-6; v_call: TRBV2; cdr3_aa: ASSSLLSGANVLT
j_call: TRBJ2-7; v_call: TRBV5-6; cdr3_aa: ASSVSGGPPHEQY
j_call: TRBJ1-2; v_call: TRBV19; cdr3_aa: ASSISLGTHYGYT
j_call: TRBJ1-2; v_call: TRBV5-6; cdr3_aa: ASSWGTAFYGYT
j_call: TRBJ2-2; v_call: TRBV6-2/TRBV6-3; cdr3_aa: ASSLSGGATGELF
j_call: TRBJ2-5; v_call: TRBV3-1/TRBV3-2; cdr3_aa: ASSQDLRREETQY
j_call: TRBJ1-3; v_call: TRBV4-3; cdr3_aa: ASSQEGEGYSGNTIY
j_call: TRBJ2-7; v_call: TRBV7-9; cdr3_aa: ASSSGQSPTYEQY
j_call: TRBJ2-1; v_call: TRBV5-1; cdr3_aa: ASSPGLAQRTYNEQF